This passage covers 20 T cell receptor beta chains from one sample sequenced in a study of cytomegalovirus exposure and HLA in healthy donors. The PCR contained 60 Vbeta and 13 Jbeta primers. Sequencing was performed with immunoSEQ multiplex PCR; in TCRdb, only in-frame clones are kept and a portion is missing. The data show some 110,000 clones, with more than 65% seen just once and around 8.8% held by the top ten. The sequenced sample was PBMCs. The receptors here all came from a man in his forties in good health and CMV-seropositive.

V gene TRBV6-6 combines with J gene TRBJ2-3; D possibly corresponds to TRBD1 (6 bases). Trimming took 6 bases from V and 1 from J, leaving 8 bases between them. The CDR3 sequence is 13 residues long. Germline V gene sequence: CDR1 MNHNY, CDR2 SVGAGI (reference sequence). The CDR3 DNA sequence: TGTGCCAGCAGGTCAGGGGGCACAGATACGCAGTATTTT. Its protein product is CASRSGGTDTQYF.

This clone was detected a few times. The gene calls are TRBV7-9 and TRBJ1-6; a weak D match, TRBD1 (5 bases). The CDR3 sequence is 16 residues long. The germline gives CDR1 SEHNR, CDR2 FQNEAQ (reference sequence). Trimming pared 1 base from V and 7 bases from J, leaving 14 bases between. The CDR3 is CASSLGLGQNNSPLHF. The CDR3 region has the DNA TGTGCCAGCAGCTTAGGTTTGGGGCAGAACAATTCACCCCTCCACTTT.

The J gene is TRBJ1-1, the V gene TRBV18, with D hard to call. Germline V gene data show CDR1 as KGHSH and CDR2 as LQKENI. This CDR3 contains 15 residues. V was pared by 3 bases and J by 7 bases, with 18 bases between. CDR3 sequence (DNA): TGTGCCAGCTCACCTCCGCGGGGTTTAGTGGATGAAGCTTTCTTT. Protein product: CASSPPRGLVDEAFF.

This clone showed up just a few times. The chain links TRBV5-1 to TRBJ1-1; no clear D. The CDR3 is 14 residues long. With 4 bases removed from V and 0 bases from J, the gap between germline ends came to 10 bases. Per the germline V gene, CDR1 is SGHRS and CDR2 is YFSETQ. The DNA of the CDR3 is TGCGCCAGCAGCCTGCAGTCCATGAACACTGAAGCTTTCTTT. Translating it yields CASSLQSMNTEAFF.

The chain uses TRBV27 and TRBJ1-5; unclear D gene. V was cut by 2 bases and J by 7 bases, with 9 bases left in between. The CDR3 is made up of 13 amino acids. Germline CDR1 reads MNHEY; CDR2 reads SMNVEV (reference sequence). The CDR3 coding sequence is TGTGCCAGCAGTTTAGTCGTAGAACAGCCCCAGCATTTT. Translating gives CASSLVVEQPQHF.

This clone was found a few times. The chain has TRBV7-6 and TRBJ2-4; 8 nucleotides line up with TRBD2. V dropped 9 bases and J dropped 0; count of bases not matched to a gene: 19. The germline V gene encodes CDR1 SGHVS and CDR2 FNYEAQ. This CDR3 region has 19 residues. In DNA form, the CDR3 reads TGTGCCAGTTCGCCGGGGGGGGGAACCGGCCTTCTAGCCAAAAACATTCAGTACTTC. Its protein product is CASSPGGGTGLLAKNIQYF.

The gene calls are TRBV12-5 and TRBJ2-1; D is unclear. V was trimmed by 0 bases and J by 8 bases, leaving 2 bases between them. Germline V gene sequence: CDR1 LGHNT, CDR2 FRNRAP. This CDR3 has 11 residues. CDR3 DNA: TGTGCTAGTGGTTTGGTCGATGAGCAGTTCTTC. It specifies CASGLVDEQFF.

The rearrangement joins TRBV11-3 to TRBJ2-7; 10 nucleotides align to TRBD1. Unmatched junction bases numbered 9, after V lost 4 bases and J lost 3 bases. CDR1 and CDR2 (germline): SGHNT, YENEEA. This CDR3 has 16 residues. Here the CDR3 DNA reads TGTGCCAGCAGCTCTTTATCCGGGACAGGGGTCTACGAGCAGTACTTC. Its protein is CASSSLSGTGVYEQYF.

The chain joins TRBV6-1 to TRBJ1-1; 8 bases align to TRBD1. Trimming cost V 6 bases and J 2 bases; bases outside gene matches: 2. The CDR3 is 13 residues long. Germline lookup yields CDR1 MNHNS and CDR2 SASEGT. The CDR3: CASRTGANTEAFF. In DNA, the CDR3 is TGTGCCAGCAGGACAGGGGCCAACACTGAAGCTTTCTTT.

The rearrangement links TRBV6-6 to TRBJ1-5, with a possible D match to TRBD1 (5 bases). Trimming took 2 bases from V and 0 from J, leaving 11 bases between them. Germline CDR1 and CDR2: MNHNY and SVGAGI (reference sequence). This CDR3 is 16 amino acids long. The CDR3 DNA follows: TGTGCCAGCAGTTACGGGGCCGGACATAGCAATCAGCCCCAGCATTTT. Translated: CASSYGAGHSNQPQHF.

This clone has a single count. The rearrangement joins TRBV7-2 to TRBJ1-1, with TRBD1 as a possible D gene (5 bases). The CDR3 length is 16 residues. V lost 0 bases and J 4 bases, leaving 15 bases between the germline ends. The germline CDR1 and CDR2 sequences are SGHTA and FQGNSA. The CDR3 spells CASSLASGQGGTEAFF. In DNA form, the CDR3 reads TGTGCCAGCAGCTTAGCGTCAGGGCAGGGCGGCACTGAAGCTTTCTTT.

The sample holds a few counts of this clone. The chain couples TRBV6-1 to TRBJ1-6; 11 bases are shared with TRBD1. Germline trimming cut 1 base from V and 7 bases from J; bases unmatched to any gene: 0. The length of the CDR3 is 15 residues. Germline V CDR1 and CDR2: MNHNS, SASEGT. The DNA of the CDR3 is TGTGCCAGCAGTGAAGGGACAGGGGGCAATTCACCCCTCCACTTT. Translation: CASSEGTGGNSPLHF.

The J gene is TRBJ2-1, the V gene TRBV28, with D perhaps TRBD2 (6 bases). The V end was cut by 5 bases, the J end by 7 bases, with 15 bases between. Germline-derived CDR1 and CDR2 are MDHEN and SYDVKM. The CDR3 length is 14 residues. The CDR3 bases are TGTGCCAGCAGTAGGCTGACTAGGGAGAATGAGCAGTTCTTC. Translated: CASSRLTRENEQFF.

The chain links TRBV6-5 to TRBJ1-2; a weak D match, TRBD1 (6 bases). Trimming took 8 bases from V and 7 from J, leaving 14 bases between them. Germline V gives CDR1 MNHEY, CDR2 SVGAGI. The CDR3 contains 12 residues. The chain's CDR3 is CASGQGFGGYTF. The CDR3 DNA follows: TGTGCCAGCGGGCAGGGGTTTGGTGGCTACACCTTC.

V and J are TRBV30 and TRBJ2-1, with 7 bases identical to TRBD1. The CDR3 covers 14 residues. CDR1 GTSNPN and CDR2 SVGIG come from the germline V gene (reference sequence). V shed 1 base and J 2 bases; nucleotides not matched to a gene: 2. Written as DNA, the CDR3 is TGTGCCTGGAGTGAAGGGGGCCCCTACAATGAGCAGTTCTTC. Protein sequence: CAWSEGGPYNEQFF.

This clone is termed medium-sized (0.01 to 0.1%). The chain is built from TRBV15 and TRBJ1-6; D is perhaps TRBD1 (5 bases). Deletions cut 0 bases from V and 10 bases from J, with 13 bases between. CDR3 length equals 15 residues. Germline CDR1 and CDR2: LNHNV and YYDKDF (reference sequence). The CDR3 DNA follows: TGTGCCACCAGCAGAGATCAGGAGGGGTACTCACCCCTCCACTTT. Amino acids: CATSRDQEGYSPLHF.

The table lists this clone with a count of one. The chain has TRBV7-2 and TRBJ2-7; the D is unclear. Trimming removed 5 bases at V and 1 base at J, with 3 bases between. The CDR3 consists of 11 residues. The germline gives CDR1 SGHTA, CDR2 FQGNSA. The CDR3 here is CASSRSYEQYF. The DNA of the CDR3 is TGTGCCAGCAGCCGGTCCTACGAGCAGTACTTC.

The chain combines TRBV27 with TRBJ2-5, with 12 bases matching TRBD2. CDR3 length: 17 residues. The germline CDR1 and CDR2 sequences are MNHEY and SMNVEV (reference sequence). Losses at the gene ends were 4 bases for V and 2 bases for J; bases not matched to a gene: 8. The CDR3 DNA is TGTGCCAGCAGTTCCCTGACTAGCGGGAGACGGCAAGAGACCCAGTACTTC. Residues: CASSSLTSGRRQETQYF.

CDR3 loop: CASSPSGQSDYGYTF. The CDR3 region has the DNA TGTGCCAGCAGCCCTTCCGGACAGAGCGACTATGGCTACACCTTC. This chain joins TRBV5-4 and TRBJ1-2, with TRBD1 as a possible D gene (6 bases). V lost 4 bases, J lost 3 bases, and 16 bases lay in between. The CDR3 loop spans 15 amino acids. Looked up from germline, CDR1 is SGHNT and CDR2 is YYREEE (reference sequence). Full variable domain (rest looked up from reference TRBV5-4 and TRBJ1-2): ETGVTQSPTHLIKTRGQQVTLRCSSQSGHNTVSWYQQALGQGPQFIFQYYREEENGRGNFPPRFSGLQFPNYSSELNVNALELDDSALYLCASSPSGQSDYGYTFGSGTRLTVV.

This clone has a count of ten or more. The chain combines TRBV11-2 with TRBJ2-6; 7 positions match TRBD1. V gave up 5 bases and J gave up 0 bases; unmatched junction bases: 13. In germline, CDR1 is SGHAT, CDR2 FQNNGV. The CDR3 is made up of 19 amino acids. CDR3 residues: CASSHLHRDSYSGANVLTF. CDR3 DNA sequence: TGTGCCAGCAGCCATCTACACCGGGACAGCTACTCTGGGGCCAACGTCCTGACTTTC.